Listed below are T cell receptor beta chains from one sample, sequenced in a study of T-cell memory formation after mild COVID-19. TCRdb independently ran MiXCR on the 5' RACE reads; one entry per CDR3 protein. The sample shows some 250,000 distinct CDR3 sequences, more than 15% of them seen only once. The sequencing input was PBMCs or a T cell subset sorted from them (not recorded which). The receptors come from a man aged 18 to 30 who had mild COVID-19 (a few samples of this study predate the infection). Cell type and time point are not known. The CDR3 runs from the conserved cysteine through the conserved F or W.

len	v_gene	CDR3aa
16	TRBV11-2	CASSSLVLGDYNEQFF
14	TRBV6-2/TRBV6-3	CASEPGGSRETQYF
11	TRBV12-3/TRBV12-4	CASSQGDGPYF
14	TRBV4-2	CASSPRFQPGEQYF
14	TRBV5-1	CASSLDGQNTEAFF
14	TRBV6-2/TRBV6-3	CASSGQYSNQPQHF
12	TRBV5-1	CASSAQDSPQYF
16	TRBV20-1	CSARGFLANSSDTQYF
14	TRBV6-1	CASSEGRGNEKLFF
18	TRBV4-1	CASSQVGVETRIGSPLHF
13	TRBV20-1	CSALRAQGLEAFF
15	TRBV5-1	CASSFGTSGEETQYF
12	TRBV20-1	CSAGLAIDEQFF
13	TRBV9	CASSARSGNTIYF
14	TRBV4-1	CASSPQRGTGGYTF
15	TRBV6-2/TRBV6-3	CASSEAGGDYNEQFF
15	TRBV7-2	CASSPEGVGSYGYTF
18	TRBV12-5	CASGLTGLAGGVGGELFF
16	TRBV11-1	CASSLAWQGSTGELFF
12	TRBV5-1	CASSLVMGEQFF
18	TRBV19	CASSIRPLTARRATEAFF
14	TRBV7-2	CASSLRAAPGGAFF
12	TRBV3-1	CASTTGGRGYTF
16	TRBV28	CASSLSIPAGRETQYF
19	TRBV29-1	CSVEDSSGGAGFVLDTQYF
14	TRBV11-2	CASSSRDTSTEAFF
13	TRBV29-1	CSVVGTENTEAFF
16	TRBV4-1	CASSQGLRQGGTEAFF
14	TRBV6-5	CASKPLGQGAPLHF
12	TRBV7-9	CASSWGNEKLFF
13	TRBV3-1	CASSRVSTDTQYF
10	TRBV29-1	CSVEDREAFF
13	TRBV27	CASSFGRWDTQYF
15	TRBV6-6	CASSDRDRYQETQYF
14	TRBV7-6	CASSRSGFNQPQHF
15	TRBV20-1	CSASGRLASTDTQYF
17	TRBV4-3	CASSQDWEAGGPETQYF
16	TRBV5-1	CASSLGTGPYNSPLHF
13	TRBV10-3	CAIRTDGTYEQYF
11	TRBV6-1	CASRWQETQYF
14	TRBV27	CASSPLGGISPLHF
15	TRBV7-8	CASSLVSFDGETQYF
13	TRBV14	CASSLSGPNEQFF
14	TRBV18	CASSPRDAGYEQYF
17	TRBV9	CASSAPFGQGINTEAFF
11	TRBV20-1	CSASDYNEQFF
15	TRBV20-1	CSARPPGGNYNEQFF
10	TRBV12-3/TRBV12-4	CASSFSEQFF
14	TRBV5-1	CASSPFGSAQPQHF
13	TRBV11-3	CASSEESTDTQYF
17	TRBV6-5	CASSYSIGSQGDYGYTF
14	TRBV20-1	CSARGTGNPEKLFF
13	TRBV6-5	CASSWGEFNEQFF
17	TRBV6-2/TRBV6-3	CASSPPPGRRRNSPLHF
16	TRBV7-2	CASSKYRGTSNQPQHF
12	TRBV10-3	CAISEQYNEQFF
17	TRBV20-1	CSARDRTFHGSNQPQHF